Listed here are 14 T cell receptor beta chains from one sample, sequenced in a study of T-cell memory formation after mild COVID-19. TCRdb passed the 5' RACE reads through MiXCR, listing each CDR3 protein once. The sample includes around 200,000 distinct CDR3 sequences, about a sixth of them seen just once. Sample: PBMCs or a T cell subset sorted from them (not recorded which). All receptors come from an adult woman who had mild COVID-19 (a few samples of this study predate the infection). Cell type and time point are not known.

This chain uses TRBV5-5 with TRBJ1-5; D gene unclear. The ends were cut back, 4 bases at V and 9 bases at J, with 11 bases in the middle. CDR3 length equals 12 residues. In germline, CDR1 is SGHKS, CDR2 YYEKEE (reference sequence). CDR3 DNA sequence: TGTGCCAGCAGCACCAGAGCGGGGCCCCAGCATTTT. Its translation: CASSTRAGPQHF.

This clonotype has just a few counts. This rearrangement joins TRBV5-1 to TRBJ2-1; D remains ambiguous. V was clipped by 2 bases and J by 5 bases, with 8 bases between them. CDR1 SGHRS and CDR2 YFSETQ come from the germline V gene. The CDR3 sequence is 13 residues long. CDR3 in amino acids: CASSLYTNNEQFF. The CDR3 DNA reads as TGCGCCAGCAGCTTATACACCAACAATGAGCAGTTCTTC.

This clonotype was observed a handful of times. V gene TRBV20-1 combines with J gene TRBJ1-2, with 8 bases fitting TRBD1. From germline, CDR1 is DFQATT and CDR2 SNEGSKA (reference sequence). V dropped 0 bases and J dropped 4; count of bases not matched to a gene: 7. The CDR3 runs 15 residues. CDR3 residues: CSARDRDRSFYGYTF. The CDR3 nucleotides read TGCAGTGCTAGAGACCGGGACAGGAGTTTCTATGGCTACACCTTC.

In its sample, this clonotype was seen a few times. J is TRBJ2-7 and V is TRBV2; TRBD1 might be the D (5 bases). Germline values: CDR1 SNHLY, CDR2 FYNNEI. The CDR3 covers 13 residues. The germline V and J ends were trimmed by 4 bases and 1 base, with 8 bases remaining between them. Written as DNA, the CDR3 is TGTGCCAGCAGTGGGGCAGGGTCCTACGAGCAGTACTTC. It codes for CASSGAGSYEQYF.

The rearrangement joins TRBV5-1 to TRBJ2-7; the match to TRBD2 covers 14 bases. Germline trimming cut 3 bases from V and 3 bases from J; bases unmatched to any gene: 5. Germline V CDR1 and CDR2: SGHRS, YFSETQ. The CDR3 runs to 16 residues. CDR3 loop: CASSSGTSGGGYEQYF. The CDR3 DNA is TGCGCCAGCAGCTCGGGGACTAGCGGGGGAGGCTACGAGCAGTACTTC. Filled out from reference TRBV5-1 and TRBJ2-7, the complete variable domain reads KAGVTQTPRYLIKTRGQQVTLSCSPISGHRSVSWYQQTPGQGLQFLFEYFSETQRNKGNFPGRFSGRQFSNSRSEMNVSTLELGDSALYLCASSSGTSGGGYEQYFGPGTRLTVT.

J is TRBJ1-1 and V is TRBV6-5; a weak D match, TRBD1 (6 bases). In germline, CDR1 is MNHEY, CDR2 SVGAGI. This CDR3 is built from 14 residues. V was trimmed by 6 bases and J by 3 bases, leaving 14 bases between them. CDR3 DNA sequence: TGTGCCAGCAGGCCGGGACATCGGGACACTGAAGCTTTCTTT. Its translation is CASRPGHRDTEAFF.

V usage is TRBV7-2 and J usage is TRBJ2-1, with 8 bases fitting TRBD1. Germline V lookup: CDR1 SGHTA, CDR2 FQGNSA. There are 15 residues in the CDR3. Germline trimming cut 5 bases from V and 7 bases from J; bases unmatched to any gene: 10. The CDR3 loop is CASSPWAGGRNEQFF. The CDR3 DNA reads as TGTGCCAGCAGCCCCTGGGCAGGGGGCAGGAATGAGCAGTTCTTC.

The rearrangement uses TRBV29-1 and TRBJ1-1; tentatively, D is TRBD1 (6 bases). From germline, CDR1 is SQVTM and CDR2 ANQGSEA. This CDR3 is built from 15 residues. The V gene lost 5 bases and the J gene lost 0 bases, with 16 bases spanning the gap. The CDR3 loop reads CSVCKADRLNTEAFF. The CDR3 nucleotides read TGCAGCGTTTGTAAGGCGGACAGACTGAACACTGAAGCTTTCTTT.

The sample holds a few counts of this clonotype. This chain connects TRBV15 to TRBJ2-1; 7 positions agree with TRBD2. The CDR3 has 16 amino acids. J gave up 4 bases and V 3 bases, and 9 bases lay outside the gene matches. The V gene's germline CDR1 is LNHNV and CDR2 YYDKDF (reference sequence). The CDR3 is CATSSGGAGSYNEQFF. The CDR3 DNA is TGTGCCACCAGCAGTGGAGGAGCGGGGTCATACAATGAGCAGTTCTTC.

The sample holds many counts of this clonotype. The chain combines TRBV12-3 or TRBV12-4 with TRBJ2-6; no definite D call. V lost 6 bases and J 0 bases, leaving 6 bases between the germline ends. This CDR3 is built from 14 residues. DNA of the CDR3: TGTGCCAGCAGACAGAGCTCTGGGGCCAACGTCCTGACTTTC. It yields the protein CASRQSSGANVLTF.

CDR3 nucleotides: TGCGCCAGCAGCTCTCAGGGGGCTGGTGCCAAAAACATTCAGTACTTC. Its translation is CASSSQGAGAKNIQYF. This chain connects TRBV5-1 to TRBJ2-4; 8 positions match TRBD1. Losses at the gene ends were 3 bases for V and 1 base for J; bases not matched to a gene: 6. CDR1 and CDR2 from the germline V gene are SGHRS and YFSETQ. This CDR3 contains 16 residues.

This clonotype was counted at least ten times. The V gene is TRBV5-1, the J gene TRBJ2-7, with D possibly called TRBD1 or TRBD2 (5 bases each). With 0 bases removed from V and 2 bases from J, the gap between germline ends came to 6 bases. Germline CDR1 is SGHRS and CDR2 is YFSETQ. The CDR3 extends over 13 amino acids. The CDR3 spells CASSLGGTYEQYF. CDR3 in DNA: TGCGCCAGCAGCTTGGGGGGGACCTACGAGCAGTACTTC.

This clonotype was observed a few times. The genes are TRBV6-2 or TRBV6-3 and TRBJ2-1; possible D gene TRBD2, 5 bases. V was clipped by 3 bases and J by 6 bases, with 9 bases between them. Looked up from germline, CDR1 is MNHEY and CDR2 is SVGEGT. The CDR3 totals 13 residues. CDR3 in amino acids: CASSYGGFNEQFF. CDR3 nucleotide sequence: TGTGCCAGCAGTTATGGCGGGTTCAATGAGCAGTTCTTC.

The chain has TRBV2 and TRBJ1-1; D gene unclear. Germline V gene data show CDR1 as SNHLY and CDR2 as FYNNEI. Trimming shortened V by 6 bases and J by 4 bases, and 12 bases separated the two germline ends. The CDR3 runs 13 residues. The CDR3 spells CASRRRTSTEAFF. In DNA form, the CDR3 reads TGTGCCAGCAGGAGGAGGACGAGCACTGAAGCTTTCTTT.